This entry describes one T cell receptor (beta chain). There are 13 residues in the CDR3. Trimming took 6 bases from V and 3 from J, leaving 9 bases between them. Germline-derived CDR1 and CDR2 are MNHEY and SVGAGI. The data are from a study of blood T cell repertoires in COVID-19. Overall study context: COVID-19 samples, acute and convalescent, were from the United States, Italy and Spain. Sources were T cells, B-cell-depleted T cells, or PBMCs; the material itself was cDNA or gDNA.

Authors' processing steps: Reference gene primer amplification gave nucleated cell count estimates. Measured with immunoSEQ multiplex PCR; TCRdb has only the in-frame clones, and not every one. V and J calls and clone size come straight from that table; D and trimming were deduced from the DNA. The sample records around 300,000 clones, approximately 90% being singletons. V usage is TRBV6-5 and J usage is TRBJ1-5; unclear D gene. This TCR was recovered from a woman in her 50s with COVID-19, enrolled during active disease. The source material was peripheral blood. The CDR3 DNA follows: TGTGCCAGCAGACGAGGGTACAATCAGCCCCAGCATTTT. This gives the protein CASRRGYNQPQHF.